These 24 T cell receptor beta chains share one sample of origin, sequenced in a study of T cell repertoires in cytomegalovirus infection. TCRdb used MiXCR to reprocess the reads, holding one entry per CDR3 protein. The profile covers under 600,000 distinct CDR3 sequences, with 15% to 20% appearing a single time and more than 20% taken by the ten largest. Sequencing was done on a sample of CD8+ T cells from PBMCs. The receptors stem from a human donor in good health (CMV status not recorded). Some clones in this sample may be carry-over from other donors' samples.

This clonotype was counted many times. The V call is TRBV7-9, the J call TRBJ1-2; 8 nucleotides align to TRBD1. Trimming at V came to 4 bases and at J to 2 bases, leaving 6 bases not matched to a gene. Germline V gene lookup returns CDR1 SEHNR and CDR2 FQNEAQ (reference sequence). The CDR3 is 15 residues long. In DNA, the CDR3 is TGTGCCAGCAGCTCTCGACAGGGGAAGAACTATGGCTACACCTTC. Translated, it gives CASSSRQGKNYGYTF.

This clonotype has ten or more counts. The rearrangement links TRBV10-2 to TRBJ1-2; 9 bases align to TRBD1. CDR1 WSHSY and CDR2 SAAADI come from the germline V gene. J lost 4 bases, V lost 2 bases, and 5 bases had no gene match. The CDR3 has 15 amino acids. The CDR3, as DNA: TGCGCCAGCAGTGAGAGGACAGGGGACATCTATGGCTACACCTTC. Amino acids: CASSERTGDIYGYTF.

This clonotype was picked up many times. In nucleotides, the CDR3 is TGTGCCAGCAGCCCCCAAGCGGGGGGGTACAATGAGCAGTTCTTC. Protein product: CASSPQAGGYNEQFF. The V and J genes are TRBV7-8 and TRBJ2-1; 10 nucleotides line up with TRBD2. CDR1 is SGHVS, CDR2 FQNEAQ, per germline. V trimming: 5 bases; J trimming: 4 bases; junction bases outside the gene matches: 5. The CDR3 extends over 15 amino acids.

This clonotype has at least ten counts. The rearrangement joins TRBV6-1 to TRBJ2-7; D possibly uses TRBD1 or TRBD2 (6 bases each). CDR1 is MNHNS, CDR2 SASEGT, per germline. CDR3 length equals 13 residues. Trimming removed 9 bases at V and 1 base at J, with 13 bases between. The CDR3 is CARTGLLSYEQYF. In DNA, the CDR3 is TGTGCCAGGACAGGACTACTTTCCTACGAGCAGTACTTC.

This clonotype was detected a few times. The rearrangement joins TRBV4-2 to TRBJ2-2; D ambiguous. Germline V gene sequence: CDR1 LGHNA, CDR2 YNFKEQ. CDR3 length: 14 amino acids. Trimming removed 0 bases at V and 8 bases at J, with 10 bases between. The CDR3 DNA reads as TGTGCCAGCAGCCAAGATGGGTCCTCGGGGGAGCTGTTTTTT. This sequence encodes CASSQDGSSGELFF.

To note about this clonotype: A much bigger clone sits one base away, suggesting this may be a read error. The chain recombines TRBV19 with TRBJ1-5, with D unresolved. This CDR3 contains 13 residues. CDR1 is LNHDA and CDR2 is SQIVND in the germline V gene (reference sequence). CDR3 bases: TGTTCCACTTCGACCAATAGCAATCAGCCCCAGCATTTT. Residues: CSTSTNSNQPQHF.

This clonotype was seen only a few times. V and J are TRBV16 and TRBJ1-5; 9 nucleotides line up with TRBD1. The CDR3 covers 16 residues. V lost 6 bases, J lost 2 bases, and 8 bases stayed unmatched. Germline CDR1 and CDR2: KGHSY and FQNENV. In DNA, the CDR3 is TGTGCCAGCAGTTACTCAACAGGGGGCGGCAATCAGCCCCAGCATTTT. Translating gives CASSYSTGGGNQPQHF.

This clonotype was detected only a few times. The gene calls are TRBV20-1 and TRBJ2-7, with 9 bases that match TRBD2. The CDR3 is made up of 11 amino acids. Trimming removed 7 bases from V and 6 bases from J; junction bases left unmatched: 4. Looked up from germline, CDR1 is DFQATT and CDR2 is SNEGSKA (reference sequence). CDR3 nucleotides: TGCAGTGTAGCGGGAGTAAGCGAGCAGTACTTC. Its translation is CSVAGVSEQYF.

The table lists this clonotype with many counts. The chain couples TRBV6-1 to TRBJ2-7, with 7 positions matching TRBD1. The V gene's germline CDR1 is MNHNS and CDR2 SASEGT. V was clipped by 1 base and J by 3 bases; unmatched bases: 3. This CDR3 is 14 amino acids long. The CDR3, as DNA: TGTGCCAGCAGTGAAGGGACAGGAGGCTACGAGCAGTACTTC. Translating gives CASSEGTGGYEQYF.

The table lists this clonotype with many counts. The J gene is TRBJ1-1, the V gene TRBV28; the D gene is possibly TRBD1 (5 bases). Germline V gene lookup returns CDR1 MDHEN and CDR2 SYDVKM. The V gene lost 4 bases and the J gene lost 6 bases, with 12 bases spanning the gap. This CDR3 region has 13 residues. CDR3 in amino acids: CASSSSRVPEAFF. The CDR3 DNA follows: TGTGCCAGCAGTTCCTCCAGGGTCCCTGAAGCTTTCTTT.

This clonotype was seen more than once but under ten times. The chain couples TRBV5-8 to TRBJ2-7, with 9 nucleotides matching TRBD2. With 1 base clipped from V and 5 bases from J, the junction kept 4 bases outside the gene matches. The CDR3 consists of 14 residues. CDR1 is SGHTS and CDR2 is YDEGEE in the germline V gene. CDR3 sequence (DNA): TGTGCCAGCAGCTTGAGGCGGGGGGGCCACGAGCAGTACTTC. Translation gives CASSLRRGGHEQYF.

In its sample, this clonotype was seen many times. This sequence joins TRBV28 and TRBJ2-5; TRBD2 matches 7 bases. Germline values: CDR1 MDHEN, CDR2 SYDVKM. V shed 11 bases and J 5 bases; nucleotides not matched to a gene: 11. This CDR3 has 13 residues. The chain's CDR3 is CACWRRGFETQYF. In DNA, the CDR3 is TGTGCCTGCTGGCGGCGGGGGTTTGAGACCCAGTACTTC.

This clonotype was picked up one time. This chain uses TRBV27 with TRBJ2-1, with 7 bases that match TRBD2. The CDR3 has 14 residues. Germline lookup yields CDR1 MNHEY and CDR2 SMNVEV (reference sequence). The CDR3 sequence: CACSLPGGGYEQFF. CDR3 nucleotide sequence: TGTGCATGCAGTCTTCCGGGAGGAGGCTATGAGCAGTTCTTC.

This clonotype was seen many times. This rearrangement joins TRBV7-8 to TRBJ1-2; 10 positions agree with TRBD1. The CDR3 is 15 amino acids. Per germline, CDR1 SGHVS and CDR2 FQNEAQ. The ends lost 5 bases at V and 8 bases at J; junction bases unmatched: 11. CDR3 sequence (DNA): TGTGCCAGCAGCACACCGACAGGGGGCACGCAGGGCTACACCTTC. Protein sequence: CASSTPTGGTQGYTF.

The chain uses TRBV25-1 and TRBJ2-2; the match to TRBD1 covers 11 bases. V trimming: 8 bases; J trimming: 8 bases; junction bases outside the gene matches: 7. Germline CDR1 and CDR2: MGHDK and SYGVNS. The CDR3 is made up of 14 amino acids. The CDR3 sequence: CASGPGQGAGELFF. The CDR3 DNA is TGTGCCAGCGGACCCGGACAGGGGGCAGGGGAGCTGTTTTTT.

This clonotype was seen only a few times. CDR3 protein: CASSLWYSNYEQYF. CDR3 bases: TGTGCCAGCAGTTTGTGGTACAGCAACTACGAGCAGTACTTC. The chain uses TRBV12-3 or TRBV12-4 and TRBJ2-7; the D is unclear. The CDR3 loop spans 14 amino acids. V dropped 3 bases and J dropped 3 bases, with 12 bases sitting between them.

There are many counts of this clonotype. The chain uses TRBV7-2 and TRBJ2-7; no reliable D call. V gave up 0 bases and J gave up 2 bases, with 8 bases separating them. CDR1 and CDR2 from the germline V gene are SGHTA and FQGNSA. The CDR3 loop spans 14 amino acids. CDR3 DNA: TGTGCCAGCAGCTTAGCGAGCAGGACCTACGAGCAGTACTTC. The encoded protein is CASSLASRTYEQYF.

This clonotype has a single count. A much larger clone is a single base away; this may be a read error. The gene calls are TRBV28 and TRBJ1-2; weak D call: TRBD1 (6 bases). The germline V gene encodes CDR1 MDHEN and CDR2 SYDVKM. This CDR3 is built from 13 residues. CDR3: CASSADSNYVYTF. The CDR3 region has the DNA TGTGCCAGCAGTGCGGACAGTAACTATGTCTACACCTTC.

This clonotype was seen repeatedly, ten times or more. V usage is TRBV7-3 and J usage is TRBJ2-3; D is possibly TRBD1 or TRBD2 (6 bases each). Germline V lookup: CDR1 SGHTA, CDR2 FQGTGA. Between the trimmed V and J ends, which lost 5 bases and 2 bases, there was a span of 17 bases. This CDR3 contains 16 residues. Written as DNA, the CDR3 is TGTGCCAGCAGCCGTTCAAGGGGGGTCCTCACAGATACGCAGTATTTT. This sequence encodes CASSRSRGVLTDTQYF.

V gene TRBV9 combines with J gene TRBJ2-1; TRBD2 might be the D (5 bases). The ends were cut back, 1 base at V and 13 bases at J, with 15 bases in the middle. Germline V gene data show CDR1 as SGDLS and CDR2 as YYNGEE. This CDR3 has 13 residues. CDR3 coding DNA: TGTGCCAGCAGCGTACGAGGGAGCCTCGCTCAGTTCTTC. Its protein is CASSVRGSLAQFF.

This clonotype appeared many times. V is TRBV11-2 and J is TRBJ1-4, with a weak D call TRBD1 (6 bases). The CDR3 totals 20 residues. V was shortened by 2 bases and J by 0 bases, with 22 bases between the two germline ends. Looked up from germline, CDR1 is SGHAT and CDR2 is FQNNGV. The CDR3 sequence: CASSLSYREPATSTNEKLFF. The CDR3 nucleotides are TGTGCCAGCAGCTTATCTTACAGGGAACCCGCAACTTCAACTAATGAAAAACTGTTTTTT. Full variable domain (outside the CDR3, taken from reference TRBV11-2 and TRBJ1-4): EAGVAQSPRYKIIEKRQSVAFWCNPISGHATLYWYQQILGQGPKLLIQFQNNGVVDDSQLPKDRFSAERLKGVDSTLKIQPAKLEDSAVYLCASSLSYREPATSTNEKLFFGSGTQLSVL.

This clonotype was seen ten or more times. For the CDR3, the DNA is TGCGCCAGCAGCCAAGGAAACCATCAGCCCCAGCATTTT. Translation: CASSQGNHQPQHF. The chain combines TRBV4-1 with TRBJ1-5, with D unclear. CDR1 and CDR2 (germline): MGHRA, YSYEKL. This CDR3 is 13 amino acids long. V was clipped by 1 base and J by 5 bases, with 6 bases between them.

The genes are TRBV13 and TRBJ2-1; unclear D gene. The CDR3 loop spans 15 amino acids. The V gene lost 5 bases and the J gene lost 4 bases, with 15 bases spanning the gap. The germline V gene encodes CDR1 PRHDT and CDR2 FYEKMQ (reference sequence). CDR3 bases: TGTGCCAGCAGCCCAACAAGGGCCGTATACAATGAGCAGTTCTTC. It encodes CASSPTRAVYNEQFF.

This clonotype has more than one count but fewer than ten. V and J are TRBV18 and TRBJ2-1; tentative D call: TRBD2 (6 bases). Between the trimmed V and J ends, which lost 2 bases and 4 bases, there was a span of 24 bases. The CDR3 covers 19 residues. CDR1 and CDR2 from the germline V gene are KGHSH and LQKENI. The CDR3 spells CASSPRRGGREGAYNEQFF. The CDR3 DNA reads TGTGCCAGCTCACCAAGAAGGGGTGGGCGGGAAGGAGCTTACAATGAGCAGTTCTTC.